This entry lists 15 T cell receptor beta chains sequenced from one sample in a study of T cell repertoires in ileal Crohn's disease. Method: immunoSEQ multiplex PCR; TCRdb's copy keeps in-frame clones and lacks some. This sample yields some 4,700 clones, of which about 78% are seen a single time; less than 15% belongs to the top ten. Sequencing used ileal tissue. Source of these receptors: an adult with Crohn's disease.

The V call is TRBV7-6, the J call TRBJ1-6; D remains unclear. Trimming removed 1 base at V and 8 bases at J, with 12 bases between. Germline V gene data show CDR1 as SGHVS and CDR2 as FNYEAQ. This CDR3 comprises 15 residues. The CDR3, as DNA: TGTGCCAGCAGCTTAGGGACGGACTGGGATTCACCCCTCCACTTT. It yields the protein CASSLGTDWDSPLHF.

This clone has a single count. The rearrangement links TRBV18 to TRBJ1-1; TRBD1 agrees at 7 bases. CDR3 length: 16 residues. V was clipped by 1 base and J by 6 bases; unmatched bases: 11. Germline CDR1 and CDR2: KGHSH and LQKENI. CDR3 nucleotide sequence: TGTGCCAGCTCACCACAGGGGGCGAATGTCGATCCTGAAGCTTTCTTT. As protein: CASSPQGANVDPEAFF.

The gene calls are TRBV29-1 and TRBJ2-2; no firm D call. CDR1 is SQVTM and CDR2 is ANQGSEA in the germline V gene. The CDR3 is 12 residues long. V gave up 4 bases and J gave up 1 base, with 4 bases separating them. This CDR3 is CSVVQNTGELFF. The CDR3 DNA follows: TGCAGCGTTGTACAGAACACCGGGGAGCTGTTTTTT.

V and J are TRBV6-5 and TRBJ1-5; tentatively, D is TRBD1 (5 bases). Germline-derived CDR1 and CDR2 are MNHEY and SVGAGI. Trimming took 6 bases from V and 9 from J, leaving 18 bases between them. The CDR3 sequence is 14 residues long. In nucleotides, the CDR3 is TGTGCCAGCAGGGCCTCAGGGTCAAGAGGGCCCCAGCATTTT. Its translation is CASRASGSRGPQHF.

Concerning this clone: At one end, the junction sequence differs from germline, possibly due to a read error. Other DNA variants within this sample encode the same CDR3. This CDR3 reads CASSRGPQRGRNYGYTF. The DNA for the CDR3 is TGTGCTAGCAGCCGGGGTCCGCAGCGGGGTCGCAACTATGGCTACACCTTC. The chain is built from TRBV5-6 and TRBJ1-2; D gene unclear. Germline V gene data show CDR1 as SGHDT and CDR2 as YYEEEE. CDR3 length: 17 amino acids.

The CDR3 protein is CASSLGQRTVGYTF. DNA for the CDR3: TGTGCCAGCAGCTTGGGACAGAGGACGGTGGGCTACACCTTC. The V gene is TRBV13, the J gene TRBJ1-2; TRBD1 matches 7 bases. The germline V gene has CDR1 PRHDT and CDR2 FYEKMQ (reference sequence). The CDR3 loop spans 14 amino acids. V was clipped by 3 bases and J by 8 bases; unmatched bases: 9.

The chain employs TRBV6-1 and TRBJ2-1; 9 bases match TRBD2. V shed 3 bases, J shed 3 bases, and the junction held 9 bases outside the gene matches. There are 17 residues in the CDR3. Germline V lookup: CDR1 MNHNS, CDR2 SASEGT. The CDR3 protein is CASSERGGQGSYNEQFF. The CDR3 bases are TGTGCCAGCAGTGAGCGGGGGGGGCAGGGAAGCTACAATGAGCAGTTCTTC.

The chain joins TRBV14 to TRBJ2-1; 8 positions match TRBD1. Germline assignment: CDR1 SGHDN and CDR2 FVKESK. V lost 5 bases and J lost 7; bases outside the gene matches: 13. CDR3 length: 16 residues. CDR3 coding DNA: TGTGCCAGCAGCGACCCTTATAGACAGGGGAAAAATGAGCAGTTCTTC. This codes for CASSDPYRQGKNEQFF.

V is TRBV5-1 and J is TRBJ2-7; a possible D gene is TRBD1 (5 bases). The CDR3 is 15 amino acids. V was shortened by 0 bases and J by 3 bases, with 13 bases between the two germline ends. Per germline, CDR1 SGHRS and CDR2 YFSETQ. Here the CDR3 DNA reads TGCGCCAGCAGCTTGGACCCTACAGGAATCTACGAGCAGTACTTC. Protein sequence: CASSLDPTGIYEQYF.

This clone appeared a few times. The CDR3 DNA sequence: TGTGCCAGCAGCACAGGGGTCGGGAGCAATCAGCCCCAGCATTTT. This translates into CASSTGVGSNQPQHF. The chain joins TRBV6-1 to TRBJ1-5; 7 bases fit TRBD1. The CDR3 covers 15 residues. Germline CDR1 MNHNS, CDR2 SASEGT. Germline trimming cut 6 bases from V and 1 base from J; bases unmatched to any gene: 6.

The CDR3 protein is CASRDSPIGGYTF. The CDR3 nucleotides are TGTGCCAGCAGGGACAGCCCTATAGGTGGCTACACCTTC. The chain has TRBV6-5 and TRBJ1-2; D is possibly TRBD1 (6 bases). Per germline, CDR1 MNHEY and CDR2 SVGAGI. CDR3 length equals 13 residues. V was trimmed by 6 bases and J by 7 bases, leaving 15 bases between them.

The chain joins TRBV2 to TRBJ2-6, with D possibly being TRBD1 (6 bases). Germline assignment: CDR1 SNHLY and CDR2 FYNNEI. This CDR3 comprises 16 residues. V lost 7 bases and J 2 bases, leaving 15 bases between the germline ends. The CDR3 loop reads CASTHGEGAGANVLTF. CDR3 coding DNA: TGTGCCAGCACCCACGGAGAGGGGGCTGGGGCCAACGTCCTGACTTTC.

V is TRBV6-5 and J is TRBJ2-4; 7 bases line up with TRBD1. The V gene end was trimmed by 0 bases and the J gene end by 2 bases; junction bases not matched to a gene: 4. CDR3 length: 16 amino acids. CDR1 is MNHEY and CDR2 is SVGAGI in the germline V gene. CDR3 nucleotides: TGTGCCAGCAGTTACTCGGGCAGGGGGACCAAAAACATTCAGTACTTC. This gives the protein CASSYSGRGTKNIQYF.

V and J are TRBV13 and TRBJ1-2, with 8 bases aligning to TRBD1. Germline V gene data show CDR1 as PRHDT and CDR2 as FYEKMQ (reference sequence). With 3 bases clipped from V and 9 bases from J, the junction kept 12 bases outside the gene matches. The CDR3 spans 15 residues. The CDR3 DNA sequence: TGTGCCAGCAGCTTGGGACGGACAGGGATAAGTCGCTACACCTTC. This sequence encodes CASSLGRTGISRYTF.

The gene calls are TRBV6-5 and TRBJ1-1, with D possibly matching TRBD1 (5 bases). Germline CDR1 is MNHEY and CDR2 is SVGAGI. The CDR3 runs to 13 residues. Trimming cost V 2 bases and J 8 bases, with 12 bases left between them. The CDR3 reads CASSYAGFGEAFF. CDR3 DNA sequence: TGTGCCAGCAGTTACGCAGGGTTTGGCGAAGCTTTCTTT.